These 12 T cell receptor beta chains share one sample of origin, sequenced in a study of blood T cell repertoires in COVID-19. Clones were sequenced by immunoSEQ multiplex PCR, and TCRdb holds only the in-frame ones, with some missing. The data contain 100,000 to 150,000 clones, around four fifths of them seen just once; the ten biggest clones take up approximately 8.7%. The sequenced material came from peripheral blood. The source is a man aged 40-49 years with active or convalescent COVID-19.

This clone was counted a single time. The rearrangement links TRBV29-1 to TRBJ2-3; no clear D gene. CDR1 SQVTM and CDR2 ANQGSEA come from the germline V gene. V was clipped by 4 bases and J by 0 bases, with 29 bases between them. This CDR3 region has 20 residues. The CDR3 DNA reads TGCAGCGTTGGGAAGCTACATCAGGTCCACCCTACCTCCAGCACAGATACGCAGTATTTT. It is translated as CSVGKLHQVHPTSSTDTQYF.

This rearrangement joins TRBV7-2 to TRBJ1-1, with TRBD1 identical over 7 bases. The CDR3 sequence is 14 residues long. V lost 3 bases and J lost 4; bases outside the gene matches: 5. Germline CDR1 is SGHTA and CDR2 is FQGNSA. The CDR3: CASSLGGQTTEAFF. CDR3 sequence (DNA): TGTGCCAGCAGCTTGGGGGGACAGACCACTGAAGCTTTCTTT.

The chain carries TRBV3-1 (or the pseudogene TRBV3-2) and TRBJ1-1; D is uncertain. The CDR3 is 14 residues long. Between the trimmed V and J ends, which lost 0 bases and 2 bases, there was a span of 7 bases. Per the germline V gene, CDR1 is LGHDT and CDR2 is YNNKEL (reference sequence). CDR3 DNA: TGTGCCAGCAGCCAAGAGTTGCGAAACACTGAAGCTTTCTTT. This sequence encodes CASSQELRNTEAFF.

The rearrangement uses TRBV10-3 and TRBJ2-5; D is possibly TRBD1 (6 bases). There are 14 residues in the CDR3. Trimming removed 2 bases from V and 5 bases from J, with 12 bases in between. Germline V CDR1 and CDR2: ENHRY, SYGVKD. CDR3: CAISEGSTGETQYF. Here the CDR3 DNA reads TGTGCCATCAGTGAGGGGTCCACAGGGGAGACCCAGTACTTC.

This chain links TRBV10-3 with TRBJ1-2, with 9 bases fitting TRBD1. Per germline, CDR1 ENHRY and CDR2 SYGVKD. V dropped 6 bases and J dropped 8; count of bases not matched to a gene: 4. This CDR3 has 12 amino acids. The CDR3, as DNA: TGTGCCATCAGGCTGACAGGGGGAGGCTACACCTTC. Translation: CAIRLTGGGYTF.

The chain links TRBV5-1 to TRBJ2-3, with TRBD1 matching 8 bases. Germline CDR1 is SGHRS and CDR2 is YFSETQ. The V and J ends lost 0 bases and 4 bases, in that order; junction bases with no gene match: 4. The CDR3 contains 15 residues. CDR3 nucleotides: TGCGCCAGCAGCTTGGGTGGCAGGGGGCCAGATACGCAGTATTTT. Amino acids: CASSLGGRGPDTQYF.

The V gene is TRBV5-8, the J gene TRBJ2-3; 10 nucleotides agree with TRBD1. V trimming: 4 bases; J trimming: 2 bases; junction bases outside the gene matches: 7. The germline CDR1 and CDR2 sequences are SGHTS and YDEGEE. The CDR3 length is 16 residues. The DNA for the CDR3 is TGTGCCAGCAGCGAAGGGACAGGGGTGGACACAGATACGCAGTATTTT. The encoded protein is CASSEGTGVDTDTQYF.

This chain links TRBV5-6 with TRBJ2-1; 10 nucleotides line up with TRBD2. Germline loops: CDR1 SGHDT, CDR2 YYEEEE. V was clipped by 0 bases and J by 4 bases; unmatched bases: 4. There are 16 residues in the CDR3. The CDR3 region has the DNA TGTGCCAGCAGCTTGGAGCGGGGGGGAACTTACAATGAGCAGTTCTTC. Translated: CASSLERGGTYNEQFF.

The chain recombines TRBV2 with TRBJ2-3; tentatively, D is TRBD2 (6 bases). Trimming took off 6 bases at V and 1 base at J, with 11 bases between the two ends. CDR1 SNHLY and CDR2 FYNNEI come from the germline V gene. This CDR3 is 14 amino acids long. The chain's CDR3 is CASSLGTGTDTQYF. The CDR3 nucleotides read TGTGCCAGCAGCTTGGGGACTGGCACAGATACGCAGTATTTT.

The chain carries TRBV6-1 and TRBJ1-4; TRBD1 matches 7 bases. Germline V gene lookup returns CDR1 MNHNS and CDR2 SASEGT. The CDR3 length is 17 residues. Unmatched junction bases numbered 6, after V lost 2 bases and J lost 0 bases. CDR3 DNA: TGTGCCAGCAGTGAAAGGACAGGACCGACAACTAATGAAAAACTGTTTTTT. Translating it yields CASSERTGPTTNEKLFF.

The chain is built from TRBV5-4 and TRBJ2-5, with 14 bases matching TRBD2. V trimming: 2 bases; J trimming: 5 bases; junction bases outside the gene matches: 5. This CDR3 spans 16 amino acids. Germline V gene lookup returns CDR1 SGHNT and CDR2 YYREEE (reference sequence). The CDR3, as DNA: TGTGCCAGCAGCTTCCGACTAGCGGGGGGGCGGGAGACCCAGTACTTC. Amino acid sequence: CASSFRLAGGRETQYF.

V gene TRBV18 combines with J gene TRBJ2-7; D is unclear. The germline gives CDR1 KGHSH, CDR2 LQKENI. CDR3 length: 15 amino acids. Trimming removed 2 bases at V and 2 bases at J, with 13 bases between. CDR3 region: CASSPTHLGAYEQYF. CDR3 in DNA: TGTGCCAGCTCACCAACCCATCTTGGAGCCTACGAGCAGTACTTC.